This TCR beta chain was sequenced during a study of blood T cell repertoires in COVID-19. Germline CDR1 is SEHNR and CDR2 is FQNEAQ (reference sequence). J was trimmed by 0 bases and V by 5 bases; bases with no gene match: 12. This CDR3 contains 18 residues. Only in-frame clones appear in the TCRdb table, and some are missing; sequencing was by immunoSEQ multiplex PCR. The sample includes hundreds of thousands of clones, roughly 90% of them seen just once. The chain joins TRBV7-9 to TRBJ2-1, with 8 bases that match TRBD1. The receptor's source is a man between 60 and 75 years old who had recovered from COVID-19. Material: PBMCs or T cells enriched from blood (not recorded which). CDR3 DNA: TGTGCCAGCAGCACGCCTGGGACAGGAGTCAGCTCCTACAATGAGCAGTTCTTC. Protein sequence: CASSTPGTGVSSYNEQFF.